This T cell receptor (beta chain) was sequenced in a study of blood T cell repertoires in COVID-19. Whole-study context: The samples span acute and convalescent COVID-19 from the United States, Italy and Spain. Sample material is recorded as cDNA or gDNA derived from T cells, B-cell-depleted T cells, or PBMCs.

The CDR3 is made up of 15 amino acids. Per the germline V gene, CDR1 is LGHNT and CDR2 is FRNRAP. V lost 3 bases to trimming and J lost 4 bases; unmatched junction nucleotides: 8. Data came from immunoSEQ multiplex PCR; TCRdb stores just in-frame clones and leaves some out. The sample includes 45,000 to 50,000 clones, 65% to 90% of them seen just once. The specimen sequenced was peripheral blood. This receptor was identified in a man aged 40-55 years with acute or convalescent COVID-19. The chain uses TRBV12-5 and TRBJ1-2, with 7 bases that match TRBD1. The CDR3, as DNA: TGTGCTAGTGGTTTAGGGACAGCCGACGGCTATGGCTACACCTTC. Amino acid sequence: CASGLGTADGYGYTF.